A single sample gave rise to the 16 T cell receptor beta chains below, sequenced in a study of shared clonotypes between healthy human individuals. Generated by immunoSEQ multiplex PCR, the TCRdb table keeps only in-frame clones and is missing some. The data show some 2 million clones, just under 95% seen once. CD45RO-negative cells were positively selected for CCR7, leaving out terminally differentiated effector memory CD45RA+ cells. The sample taken for sequencing was naive CD8+ T cells sorted from blood. Source of these receptors: a man between 18 and 29 years old in good health.

The rearrangement uses TRBV6-6 and TRBJ2-7, with 9 bases that match TRBD1. Germline V gene lookup returns CDR1 MNHNY and CDR2 SVGAGI (reference sequence). V lost 6 bases to trimming and J lost 3 bases; unmatched junction nucleotides: 6. This CDR3 has 14 amino acids. CDR3 in amino acids: CASSSGTGFYEQYF. In nucleotides, the CDR3 is TGTGCCAGCAGCTCCGGGACAGGGTTCTACGAGCAGTACTTC.

The rearrangement joins TRBV4-1 to TRBJ2-2; possibly TRBD1 for D (5 bases). Trimming pared 4 bases from V and 0 bases from J, leaving 9 bases between. The CDR3 is made up of 15 amino acids. Germline V gene data show CDR1 as MGHRA and CDR2 as YSYEKL. CDR3 region: CASSPDTPNTGELFF. Written as DNA, the CDR3 is TGCGCCAGCAGCCCGGACACCCCGAACACCGGGGAGCTGTTTTTT.

The genes are TRBV13 and TRBJ2-3; TRBD2 aligns across 14 bases. The germline gives CDR1 PRHDT, CDR2 FYEKMQ (reference sequence). The J segment lost 1 base and the V segment lost 5 bases, leaving 14 bases of the junction unmatched. The CDR3 consists of 20 residues. CDR3 in amino acids: CASSGGLAGEIGWGTDTQYF. Here the CDR3 DNA reads TGTGCCAGCAGCGGGGGACTAGCGGGAGAAATTGGGTGGGGCACAGATACGCAGTATTTT. Looking up the rest from reference TRBV13 and TRBJ2-3 gives the full variable domain: AAGVIQSPRHLIKEKRETATLKCYPIPRHDTVYWYQQGPGQDPQFLISFYEKMQSDKGSIPDRFSAQQFSDYHSELNMSSLELGDSALYFCASSGGLAGEIGWGTDTQYFGPGTRLTVL.

This chain joins TRBV6-4 and TRBJ2-1; D is perhaps TRBD2 (5 bases). V was trimmed by 0 bases and J by 8 bases, leaving 14 bases between them. The germline V gene encodes CDR1 MRHNA and CDR2 SNTAGT. CDR3 length: 15 residues. CDR3 protein: CASSDSHGLVDEQFF. The DNA of the CDR3 is TGTGCCAGCAGTGACTCCCACGGACTGGTCGATGAGCAGTTCTTC.

In its sample, this clone was seen once. This chain joins TRBV30 and TRBJ1-2, with a tentative D call TRBD1 (6 bases). Germline assignment: CDR1 GTSNPN and CDR2 SVGIG (reference sequence). CDR3 length equals 10 residues. V was clipped by 5 bases and J by 10 bases, with 11 bases between them. The CDR3 DNA is TGTGCCTGGGGGGACACCTACTACACCTTC. Translated, it gives CAWGDTYYTF.

V gene TRBV13 combines with J gene TRBJ2-1; the D is unclear. The CDR3 consists of 13 residues. CDR1 is PRHDT and CDR2 is FYEKMQ in the germline V gene (reference sequence). V gave up 6 bases and J gave up 2 bases, with 8 bases separating them. Written as DNA, the CDR3 is TGTGCCAGCAGACTGAAGACCTACAATGAGCAGTTCTTC. Translation: CASRLKTYNEQFF.

The chain carries TRBV7-9 and TRBJ2-2; D call uncertain. The CDR3 length is 17 residues. Trimming cost V 1 base and J 0 bases, with 12 bases left between them. The germline CDR1 and CDR2 sequences are SEHNR and FQNEAQ (reference sequence). The CDR3 protein is CASSLVGVGANTGELFF. The CDR3 DNA sequence: TGTGCCAGCAGCTTAGTCGGCGTAGGAGCGAACACCGGGGAGCTGTTTTTT. The full variable domain, its missing parts supplied by reference TRBV7-9 and TRBJ2-2, is DTGVSQNPRHKITKRGQNVTFRCDPISEHNRLYWYRQTLGQGPEFLTYFQNEAQLEKSRLLSDRFSAERPKGSFSTLEIQRTEQGDSAMYLCASSLVGVGANTGELFFGEGSRLTVL.

The chain joins TRBV7-9 to TRBJ2-3; TRBD2 matches 14 bases. Germline trimming cut 4 bases from V and 0 bases from J; bases unmatched to any gene: 6. There are 18 residues in the CDR3. Per germline, CDR1 SEHNR and CDR2 FQNEAQ (reference sequence). The CDR3 sequence: CASSSEGLAGVSTDTQYF. The DNA of the CDR3 is TGTGCCAGCAGCTCCGAGGGACTAGCGGGAGTCAGCACAGATACGCAGTATTTT.

The gene calls are TRBV2 and TRBJ2-1; D is undetermined. The CDR3 has 13 amino acids. The V end lost 4 bases, the J end lost 5 bases, and 9 bases lay between the germline ends. CDR1 is SNHLY and CDR2 is FYNNEI in the germline V gene. The DNA of the CDR3 is TGTGCCAGCAGTGTTACAAGCCACAATGAGCAGTTCTTC. This codes for CASSVTSHNEQFF.

The rearrangement links TRBV4-1 to TRBJ2-1; D might be TRBD2 (5 bases). Germline assignment: CDR1 MGHRA and CDR2 YSYEKL. V was cut by 0 bases and J by 7 bases, with 10 bases left in between. This CDR3 has 14 amino acids. This chain's CDR3 is CASSQDALGNEQFF. In DNA form, the CDR3 reads TGCGCCAGCAGCCAAGATGCACTAGGAAATGAGCAGTTCTTC.

On this clone itself: An end of the junction differs from the germline gene, which may be a read error. The chain carries TRBV6-4 and TRBJ2-7, with 7 nucleotides matching TRBD1. This CDR3 has 13 amino acids. From germline, CDR1 is MRHNA and CDR2 SNTAGT. For the CDR3, the DNA is TGCGGGGCCAGGGGGTTGACGTCCTACGAGCAGTACTTC. This translates into CGARGLTSYEQYF.

The V and J genes are TRBV5-1 and TRBJ2-7; D is uncertain. CDR1 is SGHRS, CDR2 YFSETQ, per germline. The CDR3 is made up of 15 amino acids. V shed 0 bases and J shed 3 bases, with 13 bases lying between them. CDR3 region: CASSLAYNFGYEQYF. The CDR3 DNA reads TGCGCCAGCAGCTTGGCTTATAATTTCGGCTACGAGCAGTACTTC. The full variable domain, in which reference TRBV5-1 and TRBJ2-7 provide the parts outside the CDR3, is KAGVTQTPRYLIKTRGQQVTLSCSPISGHRSVSWYQQTPGQGLQFLFEYFSETQRNKGNFPGRFSGRQFSNSRSEMNVSTLELGDSALYLCASSLAYNFGYEQYFGPGTRLTVT.

With respect to this clone: This sample also contains other DNA sequences that code for the same CDR3. V usage is TRBV5-1 and J usage is TRBJ1-1; D might be TRBD1 (5 bases). The germline CDR1 and CDR2 sequences are SGHRS and YFSETQ. With 0 bases removed from V and 1 base from J, the gap between germline ends came to 7 bases. The length of the CDR3 is 14 residues. The CDR3 loop reads CASSLAGTNTEAFF. CDR3 nucleotide sequence: TGCGCCAGCAGCTTGGCCGGGACGAACACTGAAGCTTTCTTT.

This rearrangement joins TRBV28 to TRBJ2-7, with D perhaps matching TRBD2 (6 bases). Per germline, CDR1 MDHEN and CDR2 SYDVKM. The CDR3 length is 16 residues. The germline V and J ends were trimmed by 5 bases and 0 bases, with 17 bases remaining between them. CDR3: CASSLPSRESSYEQYF. The CDR3, as DNA: TGTGCCAGCAGTCTGCCGTCCCGGGAGAGCTCCTACGAGCAGTACTTC.

The CDR3 here is CASSYDPGALTEAFF. The CDR3 nucleotides are TGTGCCAGCAGTTACGACCCGGGAGCTCTCACTGAAGCTTTCTTT. The chain joins TRBV6-5 to TRBJ1-1; D gene unclear. V dropped 2 bases and J dropped 4 bases, with 14 bases sitting between them. CDR1 MNHEY and CDR2 SVGAGI come from the germline V gene. The CDR3 is 15 amino acids.

The V call is TRBV19, the J call TRBJ2-1; D perhaps matches TRBD2 (6 bases). V was shortened by 0 bases and J by 4 bases, with 10 bases between the two germline ends. Germline V gives CDR1 LNHDA, CDR2 SQIVND (reference sequence). The CDR3 consists of 15 residues. The CDR3 sequence: CASSIEAGLYNEQFF. The CDR3 DNA reads TGTGCCAGTAGTATAGAGGCGGGACTTTACAATGAGCAGTTCTTC.